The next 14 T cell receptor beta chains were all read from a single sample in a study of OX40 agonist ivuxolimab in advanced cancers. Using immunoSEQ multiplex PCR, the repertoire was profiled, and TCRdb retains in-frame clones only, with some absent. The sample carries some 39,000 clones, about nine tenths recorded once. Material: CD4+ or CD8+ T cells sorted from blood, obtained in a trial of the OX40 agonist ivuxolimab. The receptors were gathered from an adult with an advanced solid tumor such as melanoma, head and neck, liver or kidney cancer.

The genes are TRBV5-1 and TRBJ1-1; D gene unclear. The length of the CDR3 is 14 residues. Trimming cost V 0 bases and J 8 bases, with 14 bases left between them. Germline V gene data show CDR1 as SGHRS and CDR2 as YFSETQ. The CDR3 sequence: CASSLAIGTGEAFF. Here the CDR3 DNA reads TGCGCCAGCAGCTTGGCTATTGGAACGGGGGAAGCTTTCTTT.

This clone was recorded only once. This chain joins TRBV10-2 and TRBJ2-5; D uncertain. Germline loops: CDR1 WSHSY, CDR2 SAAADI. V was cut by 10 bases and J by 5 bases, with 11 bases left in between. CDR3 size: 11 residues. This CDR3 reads CATSGSETQYF. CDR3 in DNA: TGCGCCACCTCCGGATCTGAGACCCAGTACTTC.

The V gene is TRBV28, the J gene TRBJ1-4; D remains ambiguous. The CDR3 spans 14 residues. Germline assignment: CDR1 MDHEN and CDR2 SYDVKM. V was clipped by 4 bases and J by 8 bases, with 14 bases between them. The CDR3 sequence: CASSSSGEGEKLFF. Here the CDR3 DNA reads TGTGCCAGCAGTTCTTCAGGTGAAGGGGAAAAACTGTTTTTT.

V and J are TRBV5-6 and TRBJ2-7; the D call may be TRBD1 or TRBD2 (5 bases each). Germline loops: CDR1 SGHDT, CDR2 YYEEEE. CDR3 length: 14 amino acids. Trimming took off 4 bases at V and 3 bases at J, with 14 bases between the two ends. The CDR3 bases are TGTGCCAGCAGCCGAACTGGGGGTTTCTACGAGCAGTACTTC. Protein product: CASSRTGGFYEQYF. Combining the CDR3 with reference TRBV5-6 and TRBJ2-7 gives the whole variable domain DAGVTQSPTHLIKTRGQQVTLRCSPKSGHDTVSWYQQALGQGPQFIFQYYEEEERQRGNFPDRFSGHQFPNYSSELNVNALLLGDSALYLCASSRTGGFYEQYFGPGTRLTVT.

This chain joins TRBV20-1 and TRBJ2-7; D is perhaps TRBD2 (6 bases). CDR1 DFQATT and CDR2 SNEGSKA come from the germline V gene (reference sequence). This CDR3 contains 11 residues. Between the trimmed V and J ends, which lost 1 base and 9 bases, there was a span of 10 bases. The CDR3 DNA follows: TGCAGTGCTAGAGCCACGCGGGGGCAGTACTTC. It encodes CSARATRGQYF.

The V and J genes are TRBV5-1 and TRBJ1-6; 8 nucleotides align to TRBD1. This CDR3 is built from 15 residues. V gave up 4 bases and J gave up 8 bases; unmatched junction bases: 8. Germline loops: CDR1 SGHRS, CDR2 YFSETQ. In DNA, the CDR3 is TGCGCCAGCAGCCGGCGGACAGGGAATGATTCACCCCTCCACTTT. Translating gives CASSRRTGNDSPLHF.

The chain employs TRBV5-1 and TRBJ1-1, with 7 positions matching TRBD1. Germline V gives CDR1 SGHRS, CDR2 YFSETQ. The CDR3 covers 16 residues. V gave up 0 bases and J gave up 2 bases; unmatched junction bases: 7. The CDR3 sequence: CASSLGATGLNTEAFF. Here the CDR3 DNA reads TGCGCCAGCAGCTTGGGGGCGACAGGGCTTAACACTGAAGCTTTCTTT.

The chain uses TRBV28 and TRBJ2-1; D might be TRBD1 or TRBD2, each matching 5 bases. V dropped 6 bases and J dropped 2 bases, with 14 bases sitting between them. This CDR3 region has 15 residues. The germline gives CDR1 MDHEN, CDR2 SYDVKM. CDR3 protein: CASRTGTPAYNEQFF. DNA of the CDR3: TGTGCCAGCAGGACCGGGACCCCCGCCTACAATGAGCAGTTCTTC.

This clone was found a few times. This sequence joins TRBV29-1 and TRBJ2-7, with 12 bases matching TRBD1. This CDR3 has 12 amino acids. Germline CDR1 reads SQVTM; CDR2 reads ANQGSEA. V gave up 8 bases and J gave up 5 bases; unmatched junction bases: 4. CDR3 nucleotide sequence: TGCAGCTTCGGGACAGGGGGCAACGAGCAGTACTTC. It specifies CSFGTGGNEQYF.

The chain's CDR3 is CASRTRTSGYNEQFF. The CDR3 nucleotides are TGTGCCAGTAGGACTAGGACTAGCGGATACAATGAGCAGTTCTTC. The V call is TRBV19, the J call TRBJ2-1, with 10 bases fitting TRBD2. Looked up from germline, CDR1 is LNHDA and CDR2 is SQIVND (reference sequence). With V trimmed by 6 bases and J by 4 bases, 6 bases remained unmatched. The CDR3 spans 15 residues.

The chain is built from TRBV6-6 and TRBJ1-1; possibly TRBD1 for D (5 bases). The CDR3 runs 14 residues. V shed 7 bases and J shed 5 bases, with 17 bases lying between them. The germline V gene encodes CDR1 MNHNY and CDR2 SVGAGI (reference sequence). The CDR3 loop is CASTLDGGGTEAFF. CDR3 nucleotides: TGTGCCAGCACTCTTGACGGGGGTGGGACTGAAGCTTTCTTT.

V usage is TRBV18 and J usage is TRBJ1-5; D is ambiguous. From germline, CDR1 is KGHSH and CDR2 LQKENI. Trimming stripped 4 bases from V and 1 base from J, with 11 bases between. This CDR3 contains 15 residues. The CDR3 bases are TGTGCCAGCTCACTCGGGCAGGCAAGCAATCAGCCCCAGCATTTT. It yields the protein CASSLGQASNQPQHF.

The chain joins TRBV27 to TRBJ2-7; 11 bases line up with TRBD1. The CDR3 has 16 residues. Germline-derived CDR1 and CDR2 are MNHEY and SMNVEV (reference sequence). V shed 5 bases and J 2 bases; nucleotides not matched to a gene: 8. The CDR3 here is CASSRSWDRGAYEQYF. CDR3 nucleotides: TGTGCCAGCAGTAGGTCGTGGGACAGGGGGGCCTACGAGCAGTACTTC.

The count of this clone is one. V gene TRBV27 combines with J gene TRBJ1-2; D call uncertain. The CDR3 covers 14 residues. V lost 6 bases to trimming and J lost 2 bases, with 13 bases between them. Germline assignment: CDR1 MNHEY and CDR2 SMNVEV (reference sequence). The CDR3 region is CASSAARPNYGYTF. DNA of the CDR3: TGTGCCAGCAGCGCAGCCCGACCGAACTATGGCTACACCTTC.